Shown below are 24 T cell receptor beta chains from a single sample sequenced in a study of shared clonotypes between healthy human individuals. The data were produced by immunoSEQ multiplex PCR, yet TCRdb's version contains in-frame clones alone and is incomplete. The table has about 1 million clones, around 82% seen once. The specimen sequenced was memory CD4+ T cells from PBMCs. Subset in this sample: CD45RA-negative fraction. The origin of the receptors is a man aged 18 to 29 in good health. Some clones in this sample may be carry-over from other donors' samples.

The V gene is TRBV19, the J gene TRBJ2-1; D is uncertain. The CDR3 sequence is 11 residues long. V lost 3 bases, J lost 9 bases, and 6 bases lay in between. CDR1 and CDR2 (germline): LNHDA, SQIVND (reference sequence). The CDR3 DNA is TGTGCCAGTAGTATGTGGGGTGAGCAGTTCTTC. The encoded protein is CASSMWGEQFF.

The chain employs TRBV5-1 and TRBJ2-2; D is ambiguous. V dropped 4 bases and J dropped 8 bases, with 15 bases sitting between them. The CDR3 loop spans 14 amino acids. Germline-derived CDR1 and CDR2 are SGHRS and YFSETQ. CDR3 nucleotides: TGCGCCAGCAGCCCTGACTCCTTTGTGGGGGAGCTGTTTTTT. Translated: CASSPDSFVGELFF.

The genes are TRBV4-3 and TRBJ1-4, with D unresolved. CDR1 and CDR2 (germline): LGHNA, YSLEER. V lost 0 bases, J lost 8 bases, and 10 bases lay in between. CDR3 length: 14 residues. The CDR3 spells CASSQDRGWEKLFF. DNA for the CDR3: TGCGCCAGCAGCCAAGATCGAGGGTGGGAAAAACTGTTTTTT.

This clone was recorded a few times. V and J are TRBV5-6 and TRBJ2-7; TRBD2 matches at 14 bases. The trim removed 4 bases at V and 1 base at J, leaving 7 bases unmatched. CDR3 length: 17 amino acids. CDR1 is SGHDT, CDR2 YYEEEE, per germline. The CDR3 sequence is CASSPGLAGVKSYEQYF. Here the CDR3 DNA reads TGTGCCAGCAGCCCGGGACTAGCGGGAGTCAAATCCTACGAGCAGTACTTC.

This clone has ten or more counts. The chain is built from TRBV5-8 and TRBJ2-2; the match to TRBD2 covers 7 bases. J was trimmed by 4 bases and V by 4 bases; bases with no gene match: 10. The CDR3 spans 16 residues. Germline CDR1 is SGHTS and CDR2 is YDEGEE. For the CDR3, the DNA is TGTGCCAGCAGCCCCGCCAGCGGGATAAGCACCGGGGAGCTGTTTTTT. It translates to CASSPASGISTGELFF.

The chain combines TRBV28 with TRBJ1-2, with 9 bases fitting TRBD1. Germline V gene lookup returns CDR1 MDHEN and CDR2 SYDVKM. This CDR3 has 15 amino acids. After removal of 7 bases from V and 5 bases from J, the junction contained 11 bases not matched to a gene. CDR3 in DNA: TGTGCCAGCACCGAGGGACAGGGTCTTGGGTATGGCTACACCTTC. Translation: CASTEGQGLGYGYTF.

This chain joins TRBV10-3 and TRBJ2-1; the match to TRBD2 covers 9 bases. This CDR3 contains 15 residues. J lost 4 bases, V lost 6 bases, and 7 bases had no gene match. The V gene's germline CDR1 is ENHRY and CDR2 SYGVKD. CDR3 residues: CAIRRISGSYNEQFF. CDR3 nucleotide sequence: TGTGCCATCAGGAGAATTAGCGGGAGTTACAATGAGCAGTTCTTC.

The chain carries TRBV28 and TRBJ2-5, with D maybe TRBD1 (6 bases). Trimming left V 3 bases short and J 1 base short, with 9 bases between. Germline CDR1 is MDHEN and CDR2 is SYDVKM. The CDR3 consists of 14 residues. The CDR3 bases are TGTGCCAGCAGTTTTGTAGGGGGCCAAGAGACCCAGTACTTC. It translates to CASSFVGGQETQYF.

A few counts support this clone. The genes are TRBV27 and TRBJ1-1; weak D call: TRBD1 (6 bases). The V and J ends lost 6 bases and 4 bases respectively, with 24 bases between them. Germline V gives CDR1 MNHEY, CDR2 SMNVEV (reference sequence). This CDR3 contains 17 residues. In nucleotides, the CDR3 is TGTGCCAGCAGCTTTCCGGGGGGGGCAAGGGGAGGCACTGAAGCTTTCTTT. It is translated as CASSFPGGARGGTEAFF.

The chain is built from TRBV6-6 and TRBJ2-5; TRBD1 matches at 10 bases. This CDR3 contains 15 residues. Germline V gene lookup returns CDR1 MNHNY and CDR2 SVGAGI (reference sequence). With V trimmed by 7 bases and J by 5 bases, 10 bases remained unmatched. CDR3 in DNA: TGTGCCAGCAACGACCGAGGGACAGGGGCTGAGACCCAGTACTTC. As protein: CASNDRGTGAETQYF.

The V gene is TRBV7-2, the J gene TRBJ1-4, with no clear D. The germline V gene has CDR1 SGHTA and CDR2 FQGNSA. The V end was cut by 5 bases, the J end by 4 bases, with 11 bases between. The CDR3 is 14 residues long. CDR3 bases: TGTGCCAGCAGCCAAGGTCCCTTTAATGAAAAACTGTTTTTT. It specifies CASSQGPFNEKLFF. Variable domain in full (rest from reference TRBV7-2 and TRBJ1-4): GAGVSQSPSNKVTEKGKDVELRCDPISGHTALYWYRQSLGQGLEFLIYFQGNSAPDKSGLPSDRFSAERTGGSVSTLTIQRTQQEDSAVYLCASSQGPFNEKLFFGSGTQLSVL.

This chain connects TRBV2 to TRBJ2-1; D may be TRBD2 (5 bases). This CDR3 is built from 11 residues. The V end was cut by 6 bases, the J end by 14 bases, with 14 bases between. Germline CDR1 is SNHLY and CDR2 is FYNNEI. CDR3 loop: CASSSRAGEFF. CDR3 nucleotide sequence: TGTGCCAGCAGCTCAAGGGCGGGTGAGTTCTTC.

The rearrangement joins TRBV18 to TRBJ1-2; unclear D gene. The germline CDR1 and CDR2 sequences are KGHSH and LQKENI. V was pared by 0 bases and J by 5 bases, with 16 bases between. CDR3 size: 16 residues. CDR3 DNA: TGTGCCAGCTCACCACCTTCCCGTACAGACGCTTATGGCTACACCTTC. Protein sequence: CASSPPSRTDAYGYTF.

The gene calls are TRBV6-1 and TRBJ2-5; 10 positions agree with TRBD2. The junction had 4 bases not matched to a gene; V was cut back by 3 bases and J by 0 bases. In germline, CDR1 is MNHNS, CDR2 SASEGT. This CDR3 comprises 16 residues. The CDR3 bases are TGTGCCAGCAGTGATTCCCTAGCGGGAGACCAAGAGACCCAGTACTTC. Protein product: CASSDSLAGDQETQYF.

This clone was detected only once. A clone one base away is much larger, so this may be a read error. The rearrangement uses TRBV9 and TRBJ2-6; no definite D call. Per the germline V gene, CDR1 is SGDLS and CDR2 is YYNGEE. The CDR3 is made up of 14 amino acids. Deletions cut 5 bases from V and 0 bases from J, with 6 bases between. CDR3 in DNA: TGTGCCAGCAGTCCCCTCTCTGGGGCCAACGTCCTGACTTTC. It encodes CASSPLSGANVLTF.

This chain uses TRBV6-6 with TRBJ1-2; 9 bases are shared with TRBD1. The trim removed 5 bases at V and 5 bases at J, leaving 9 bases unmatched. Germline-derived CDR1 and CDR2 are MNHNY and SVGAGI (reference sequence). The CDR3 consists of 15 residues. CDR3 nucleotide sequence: TGTGCCAGCAGTCGGGGACAGGGAGATGGATATGGCTACACCTTC. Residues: CASSRGQGDGYGYTF.

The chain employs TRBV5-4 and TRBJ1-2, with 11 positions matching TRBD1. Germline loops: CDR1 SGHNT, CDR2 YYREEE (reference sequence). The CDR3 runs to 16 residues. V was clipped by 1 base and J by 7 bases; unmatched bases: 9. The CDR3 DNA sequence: TGTGCCAGCAGCTTGCTATGGACAGGGGGCGAAGGTGGCTACACCTTC. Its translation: CASSLLWTGGEGGYTF.

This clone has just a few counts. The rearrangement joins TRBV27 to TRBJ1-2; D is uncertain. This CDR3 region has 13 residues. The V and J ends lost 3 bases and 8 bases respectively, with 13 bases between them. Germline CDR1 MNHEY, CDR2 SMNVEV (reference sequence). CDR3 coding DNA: TGTGCCAGCAGTTTTGGGAGGGAAATGGGCTACACCTTC. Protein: CASSFGREMGYTF.

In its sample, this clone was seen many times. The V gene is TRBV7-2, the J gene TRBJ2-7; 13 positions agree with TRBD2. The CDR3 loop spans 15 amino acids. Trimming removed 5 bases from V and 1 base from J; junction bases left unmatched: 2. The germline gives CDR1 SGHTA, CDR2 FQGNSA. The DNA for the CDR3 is TGTGCCAGCAGCACGACTAGCGGGAGGTCCTACGAGCAGTACTTC. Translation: CASSTTSGRSYEQYF.

CDR3 bases: TGTGCCAGCAGCTCTTCGACTAGCAGGAACACCGGGGAGCTGTTTTTT. Amino acids: CASSSSTSRNTGELFF. This sequence joins TRBV5-6 and TRBJ2-2; 7 bases agree with TRBD2. Unmatched junction bases numbered 6, after V lost 3 bases and J lost 1 base. In germline, CDR1 is SGHDT, CDR2 YYEEEE. This CDR3 is 16 amino acids long.

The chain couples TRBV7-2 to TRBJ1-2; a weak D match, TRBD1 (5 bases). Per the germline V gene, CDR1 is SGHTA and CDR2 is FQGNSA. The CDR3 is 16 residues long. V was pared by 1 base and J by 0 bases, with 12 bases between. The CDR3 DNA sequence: TGTGCCAGCAGCTTAGACCTCTCGACAGCTAACTATGGCTACACCTTC. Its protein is CASSLDLSTANYGYTF.

The CDR3 DNA reads TGTGCCAGCAGCGTAGTGAGTCAGGATGAGCAGTTCTTC. This encodes CASSVVSQDEQFF. This chain connects TRBV9 to TRBJ2-1; D uncertain. V gave up 0 bases and J gave up 8 bases, with 9 bases separating them. CDR1 SGDLS and CDR2 YYNGEE come from the germline V gene. The CDR3 is 13 residues long.

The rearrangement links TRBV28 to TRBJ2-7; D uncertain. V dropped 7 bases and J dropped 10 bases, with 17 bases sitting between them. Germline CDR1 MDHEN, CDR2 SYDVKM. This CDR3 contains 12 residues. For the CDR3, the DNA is TGTGCCAGCATTGGGCAGCCGCTCGGCCAGTACTTC. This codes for CASIGQPLGQYF. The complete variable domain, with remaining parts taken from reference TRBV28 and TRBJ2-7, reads DVKVTQSSRYLVKRTGEKVFLECVQDMDHENMFWYRQDPGLGLRLIYFSYDVKMKEKGDIPEGYSVSREKKERFSLILESASTNQTSMYLCASIGQPLGQYFGPGTRLTVT.

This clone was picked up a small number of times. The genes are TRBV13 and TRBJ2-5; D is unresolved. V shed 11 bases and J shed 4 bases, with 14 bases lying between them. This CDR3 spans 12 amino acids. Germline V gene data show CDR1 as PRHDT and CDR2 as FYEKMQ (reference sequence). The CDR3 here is CASGRFAETQYF. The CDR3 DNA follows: TGTGCCTCCGGGCGGTTTGCAGAGACCCAGTACTTC.